This record concerns one T cell receptor (beta chain) sequence. CDR3 size: 14 residues. Germline V lookup: CDR1 SGHTA, CDR2 FQGNSA. V was clipped by 4 bases and J by 2 bases, with 11 bases between them. The PCR employed 60 Vbeta primers together with 13 Jbeta primers. Profiled with immunoSEQ multiplex PCR; TCRdb holds only in-frame clones, not every one. The sample has 150,000 to 200,000 clones; 83% are singletons. The data stem from a study of cytomegalovirus exposure and HLA in healthy donors. This chain connects TRBV7-2 to TRBJ2-5, with D maybe TRBD1 (6 bases). The source material was PBMCs. This TCR came from a man aged 45-65 years in good health and CMV-seropositive. CDR3 protein: CASSSDRIQETQYF. The DNA for the CDR3 is TGTGCCAGCAGCTCGGACAGAATACAAGAGACCCAGTACTTC.